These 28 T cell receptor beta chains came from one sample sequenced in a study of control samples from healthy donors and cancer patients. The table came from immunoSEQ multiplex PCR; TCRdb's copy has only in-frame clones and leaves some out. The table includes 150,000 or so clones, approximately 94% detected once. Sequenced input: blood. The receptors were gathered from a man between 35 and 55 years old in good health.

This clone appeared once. The DNA for the CDR3 is TGTGCCAGCAGCTTCCCTGGGTACGAGCAGTACTTC. It yields the protein CASSFPGYEQYF. The J gene is TRBJ2-7, the V gene TRBV6-2 or TRBV6-3; no reliable D call. The CDR3 runs to 12 residues. CDR1 is MNHEY, CDR2 SVGEGT, per germline. V was cut by 6 bases and J by 4 bases, with 10 bases left in between.

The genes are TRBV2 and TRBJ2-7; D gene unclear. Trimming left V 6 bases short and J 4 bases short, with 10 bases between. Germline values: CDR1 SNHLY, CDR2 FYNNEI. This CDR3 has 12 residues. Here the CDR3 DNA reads TGTGCCAGCAGCTTATCCCGTTACGAGCAGTACTTC. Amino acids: CASSLSRYEQYF.

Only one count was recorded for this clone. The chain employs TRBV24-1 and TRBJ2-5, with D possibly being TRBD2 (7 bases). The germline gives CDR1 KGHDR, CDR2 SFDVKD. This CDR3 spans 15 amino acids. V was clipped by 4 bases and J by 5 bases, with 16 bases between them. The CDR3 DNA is TGTGCCACCAGTGACCGTGGGGGGGGGCTGGAGACCCAGTACTTC. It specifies CATSDRGGGLETQYF.

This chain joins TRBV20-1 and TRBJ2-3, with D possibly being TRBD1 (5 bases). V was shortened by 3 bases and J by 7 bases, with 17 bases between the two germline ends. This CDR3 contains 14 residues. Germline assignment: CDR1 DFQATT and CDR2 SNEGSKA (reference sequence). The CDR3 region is CSASTLQGKNTQYF. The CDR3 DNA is TGCAGTGCTAGTACCCTCCAGGGCAAGAATACGCAGTATTTT.

CDR3 DNA: TGCGCCAGCAGTCCTTCGACAGGGACCGAGCAGTACTTC. Its protein is CASSPSTGTEQYF. This chain connects TRBV5-1 to TRBJ2-7; TRBD1 agrees at 7 bases. Losses at the gene ends were 5 bases for V and 6 bases for J; bases not matched to a gene: 8. The CDR3 is 13 residues long. In germline, CDR1 is SGHRS, CDR2 YFSETQ.

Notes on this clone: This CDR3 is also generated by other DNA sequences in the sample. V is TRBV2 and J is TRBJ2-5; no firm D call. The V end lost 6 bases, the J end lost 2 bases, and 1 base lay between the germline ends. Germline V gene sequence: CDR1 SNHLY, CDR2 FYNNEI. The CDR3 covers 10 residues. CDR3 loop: CASRQETQYF. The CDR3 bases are TGTGCCAGCAGGCAAGAGACCCAGTACTTC.

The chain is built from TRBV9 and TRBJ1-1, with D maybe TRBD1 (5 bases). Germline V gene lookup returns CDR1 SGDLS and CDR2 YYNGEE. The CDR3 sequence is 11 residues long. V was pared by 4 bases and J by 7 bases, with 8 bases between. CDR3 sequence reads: CASSPGGEAFF. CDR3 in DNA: TGTGCCAGCAGCCCGGGGGGTGAAGCTTTCTTT.

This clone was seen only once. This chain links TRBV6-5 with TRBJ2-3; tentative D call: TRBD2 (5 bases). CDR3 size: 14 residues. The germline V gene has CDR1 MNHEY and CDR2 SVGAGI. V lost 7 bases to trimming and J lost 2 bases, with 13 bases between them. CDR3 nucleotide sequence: TGTGCCAGCATGAGCGGTTACCTCACAGATACGCAGTATTTT. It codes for CASMSGYLTDTQYF.

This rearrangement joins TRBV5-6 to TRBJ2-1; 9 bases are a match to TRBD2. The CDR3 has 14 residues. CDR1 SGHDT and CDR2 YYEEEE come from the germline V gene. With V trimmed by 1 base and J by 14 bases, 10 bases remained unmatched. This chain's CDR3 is CASSLSGLAGKKFF. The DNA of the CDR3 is TGTGCCAGCAGCTTGTCCGGTCTAGCGGGAAAGAAGTTCTTC. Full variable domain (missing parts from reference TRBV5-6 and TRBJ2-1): DAGVTQSPTHLIKTRGQQVTLRCSPKSGHDTVSWYQQALGQGPQFIFQYYEEEERQRGNFPDRFSGHQFPNYSSELNVNALLLGDSALYLCASSLSGLAGKKFFGPGTRLTVL.

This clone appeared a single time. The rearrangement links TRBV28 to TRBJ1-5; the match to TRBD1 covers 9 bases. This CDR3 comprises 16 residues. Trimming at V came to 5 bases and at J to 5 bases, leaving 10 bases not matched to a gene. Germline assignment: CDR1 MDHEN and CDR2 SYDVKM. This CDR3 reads CASSPTRGTGHQPQHF. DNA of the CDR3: TGTGCCAGCAGTCCCACCCGCGGGACAGGGCATCAGCCCCAGCATTTT.

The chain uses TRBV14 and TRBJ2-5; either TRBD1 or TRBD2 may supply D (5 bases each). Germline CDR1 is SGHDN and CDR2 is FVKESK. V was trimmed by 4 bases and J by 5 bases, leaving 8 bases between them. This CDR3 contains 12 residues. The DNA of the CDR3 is TGTGCCAGCAGCCTCGGGGCCGAGACCCAGTACTTC. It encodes CASSLGAETQYF.

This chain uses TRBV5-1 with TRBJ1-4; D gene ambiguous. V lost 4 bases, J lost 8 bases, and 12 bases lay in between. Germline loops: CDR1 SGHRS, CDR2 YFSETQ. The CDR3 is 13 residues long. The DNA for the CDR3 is TGCGCCAGCAGCCCGAATTCGCACGAAAAACTGTTTTTT. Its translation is CASSPNSHEKLFF.

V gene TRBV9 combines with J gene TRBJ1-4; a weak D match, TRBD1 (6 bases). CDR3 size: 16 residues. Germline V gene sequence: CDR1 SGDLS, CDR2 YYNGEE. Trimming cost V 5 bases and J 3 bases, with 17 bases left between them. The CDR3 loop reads CASSEEWGRANEKLFF. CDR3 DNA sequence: TGTGCCAGCAGTGAAGAATGGGGGCGGGCTAATGAAAAACTGTTTTTT.

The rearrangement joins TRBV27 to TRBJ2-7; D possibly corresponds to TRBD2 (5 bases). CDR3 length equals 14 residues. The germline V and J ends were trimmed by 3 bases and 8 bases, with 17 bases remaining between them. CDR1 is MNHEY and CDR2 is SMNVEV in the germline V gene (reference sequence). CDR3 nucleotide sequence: TGTGCCAGCAGTTTGGACTCACGGGCTTCTAAGCAGTACTTC. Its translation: CASSLDSRASKQYF.

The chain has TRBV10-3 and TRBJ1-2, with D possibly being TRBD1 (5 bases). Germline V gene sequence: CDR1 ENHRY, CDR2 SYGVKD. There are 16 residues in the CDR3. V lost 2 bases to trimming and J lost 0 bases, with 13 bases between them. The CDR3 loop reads CAISERGSTTNYGYTF. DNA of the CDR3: TGTGCCATCAGTGAGCGGGGCAGCACAACTAACTATGGCTACACCTTC.

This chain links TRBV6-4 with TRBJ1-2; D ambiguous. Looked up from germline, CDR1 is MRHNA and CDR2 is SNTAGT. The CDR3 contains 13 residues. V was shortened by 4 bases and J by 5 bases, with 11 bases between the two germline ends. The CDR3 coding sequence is TGTGCCAGCAGTGCGGGCAGAGGGTATGGCTACACCTTC. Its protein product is CASSAGRGYGYTF.

CDR3 region: CASSPSGSSYNEQFF. The DNA of the CDR3 is TGTGCCAGTAGTCCTAGCGGGAGCTCCTACAATGAGCAGTTCTTC. V is TRBV19 and J is TRBJ2-1; 10 bases fit TRBD2. Germline V lookup: CDR1 LNHDA, CDR2 SQIVND (reference sequence). The J segment lost 0 bases and the V segment lost 5 bases, leaving 1 base of the junction unmatched. The CDR3 is made up of 15 amino acids.

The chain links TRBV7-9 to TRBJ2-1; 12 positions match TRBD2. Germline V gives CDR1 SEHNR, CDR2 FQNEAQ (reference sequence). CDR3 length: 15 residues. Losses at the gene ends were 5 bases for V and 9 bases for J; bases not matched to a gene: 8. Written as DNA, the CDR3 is TGTGCCAGCAGCCGCCGACTAGCGGGAGAAACTGAGCAGTTCTTC. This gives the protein CASSRRLAGETEQFF.

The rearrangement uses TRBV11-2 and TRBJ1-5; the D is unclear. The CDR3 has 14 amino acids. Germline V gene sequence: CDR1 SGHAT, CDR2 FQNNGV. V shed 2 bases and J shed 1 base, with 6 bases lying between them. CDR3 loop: CASSLFDSNQPQHF. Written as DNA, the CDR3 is TGTGCCAGCAGCTTATTCGACAGCAATCAGCCCCAGCATTTT.

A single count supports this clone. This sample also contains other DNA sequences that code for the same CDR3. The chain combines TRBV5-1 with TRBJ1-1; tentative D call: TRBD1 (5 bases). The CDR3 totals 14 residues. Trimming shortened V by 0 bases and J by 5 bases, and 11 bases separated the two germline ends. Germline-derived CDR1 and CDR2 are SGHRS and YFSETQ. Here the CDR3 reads CASSLGGGGTEAFF. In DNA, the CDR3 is TGCGCCAGCAGCTTGGGTGGGGGAGGGACTGAAGCTTTCTTT. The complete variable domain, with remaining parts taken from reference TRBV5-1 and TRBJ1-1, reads KAGVTQTPRYLIKTRGQQVTLSCSPISGHRSVSWYQQTPGQGLQFLFEYFSETQRNKGNFPGRFSGRQFSNSRSEMNVSTLELGDSALYLCASSLGGGGTEAFFGQGTRLTVV.

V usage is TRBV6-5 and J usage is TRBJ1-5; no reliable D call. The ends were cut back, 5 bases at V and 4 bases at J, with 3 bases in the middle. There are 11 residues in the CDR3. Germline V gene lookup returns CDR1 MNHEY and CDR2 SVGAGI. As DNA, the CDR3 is TGTGCCAGCAGTCAAAATCAGCCCCAGCATTTT. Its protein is CASSQNQPQHF.

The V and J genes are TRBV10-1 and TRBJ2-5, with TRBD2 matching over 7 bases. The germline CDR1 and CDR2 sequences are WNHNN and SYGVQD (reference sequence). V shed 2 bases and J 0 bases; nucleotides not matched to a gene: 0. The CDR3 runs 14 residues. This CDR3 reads CASSESGNQETQYF. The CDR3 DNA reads TGCGCCAGCAGTGAGAGCGGGAACCAAGAGACCCAGTACTTC.

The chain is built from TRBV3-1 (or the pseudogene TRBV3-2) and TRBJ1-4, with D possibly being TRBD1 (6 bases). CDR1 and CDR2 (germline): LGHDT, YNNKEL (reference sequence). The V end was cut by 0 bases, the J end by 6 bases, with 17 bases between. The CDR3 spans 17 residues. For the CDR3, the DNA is TGTGCCAGCAGCCAAGATAATCCCCCAGGGGTTTATGAAAAACTGTTTTTT. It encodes CASSQDNPPGVYEKLFF.

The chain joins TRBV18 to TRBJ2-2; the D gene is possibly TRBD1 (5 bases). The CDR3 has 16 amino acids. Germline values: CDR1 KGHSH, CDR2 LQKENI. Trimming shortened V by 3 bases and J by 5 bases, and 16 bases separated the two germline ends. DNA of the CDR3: TGTGCCAGCTCACCGAAAGGGGCGGCAAGTACCGGGGAGCTGTTTTTT. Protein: CASSPKGAASTGELFF.

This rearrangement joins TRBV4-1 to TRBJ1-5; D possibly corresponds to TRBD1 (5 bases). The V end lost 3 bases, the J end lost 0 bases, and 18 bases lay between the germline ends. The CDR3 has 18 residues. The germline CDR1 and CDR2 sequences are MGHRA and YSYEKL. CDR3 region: CASSHFPSGTNSNQPQHF. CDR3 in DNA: TGCGCCAGCAGCCACTTCCCCTCGGGGACTAATAGCAATCAGCCCCAGCATTTT.

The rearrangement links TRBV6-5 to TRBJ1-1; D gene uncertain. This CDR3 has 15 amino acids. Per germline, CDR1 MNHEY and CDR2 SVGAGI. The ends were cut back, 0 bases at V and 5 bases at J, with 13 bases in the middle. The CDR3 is CASSYSTPGGTEAFF. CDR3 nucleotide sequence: TGTGCCAGCAGTTACTCGACCCCCGGCGGGACTGAAGCTTTCTTT.

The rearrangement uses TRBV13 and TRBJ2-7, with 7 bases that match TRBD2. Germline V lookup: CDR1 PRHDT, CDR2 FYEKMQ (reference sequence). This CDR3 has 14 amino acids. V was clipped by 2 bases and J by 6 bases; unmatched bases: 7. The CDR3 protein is CASSLSGRVSEQYF. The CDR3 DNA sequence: TGTGCCAGCAGCTTAAGTGGGAGGGTTAGCGAGCAGTACTTC.

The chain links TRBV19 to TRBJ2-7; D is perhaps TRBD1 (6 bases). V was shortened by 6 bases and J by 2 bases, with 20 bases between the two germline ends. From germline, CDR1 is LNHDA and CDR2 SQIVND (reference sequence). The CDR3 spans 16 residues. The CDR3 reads CASSPTGGQPTYEQYF. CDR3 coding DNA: TGTGCCAGTAGCCCCACCGGCGGACAGCCAACCTACGAGCAGTACTTC.